This TCR beta chain was identified in a study of cytomegalovirus exposure and HLA in healthy donors. Study-wide results and caveats: Earlier findings revealed that most TCR beta V segments proved productive either about 90% or about 30% of the time. Based on reports, TCR beta sequences accurately predicted HLA-A and HLA-B alleles for most subjects. Later analysis identified 15,000 to 20,000 TCR beta sequences associated with HLA alleles, using a false discovery rate threshold of 0.05. A later analysis linked a missense variant in DCLRE1C to the trimming of TCR beta V and J genes.

The PCR contained 60 Vbeta and 13 Jbeta primers. Sequencing was performed with immunoSEQ multiplex PCR; in TCRdb, only in-frame clones are kept and a portion is missing. The repertoire consists of over 110,000 clones, with roughly 80% occurring once and the leading ten covering approximately 8.3%. Comment on this clone: What it recognizes is unknown. This specimen includes other DNA sequences encoding the same CDR3.

Sequenced input: PBMCs. This TCR derives from a woman between 45 and 65 years old in good health and CMV-seropositive.

For the CDR3, the DNA is TGTGCCAGCAGTGAGAATGCGGGTCGACAGGGGGCGAGACCTGGCTACACCTTC. Translating it yields CASSENAGRQGARPGYTF. The gene calls are TRBV6-1 and TRBJ1-2; TRBD1 matches 10 bases. Germline assignment: CDR1 MNHNS and CDR2 SASEGT. Trimming at V came to 3 bases and at J to 7 bases, leaving 17 bases not matched to a gene. This CDR3 region has 18 residues.